A selection of T cell receptor beta chains follows, all from one sample in a study of blood T cell repertoires in COVID-19. The table came from immunoSEQ multiplex PCR; TCRdb's copy has only in-frame clones and leaves some out. The sample consists of roughly 73,000 clones, 80% to 90% of them appearing once. Sequencing used peripheral blood. The receptors stem from a woman aged 65 to 85 with acute or convalescent COVID-19. Each CDR3 is given with its conserved first and last residue. Each record gives: V gene, J gene, clone size, D gene, CDR3 DNA, CDR3 protein. A D gene is named only where the DNA matches it firmly. Clone sizes are given selectively: once, few, many, or a class where the clone is expanded.

V: TRBV28
J: TRBJ2-7
size: -
D: TRBD2
DNA: TGTGCCAGCAGTTCCCTCTGGCGGGAGGAGGTGGAGCAGTACTTC
CDR3: CASSSLWREEVEQYF

V: TRBV4-1
J: TRBJ2-7
size: -
D: TRBD1
DNA: TGCGCCAGCAGCCAATATTATTTCGGACAGGGGGCTTCCTACGAGCAGTACTTC
CDR3: CASSQYYFGQGASYEQYF

V: TRBV10-3
J: TRBJ2-7
size: -
D: TRBD1
DNA: TGTGCCACAGCCCGGGACAGTATTTACGAGCAGTACTTC
CDR3: CATARDSIYEQYF

V: TRBV5-1
J: TRBJ1-5
size: -
D: -
DNA: TGCGCCAGCAGCCCCGACAGGACTAGTCAGCCCCAGCATTTT
CDR3: CASSPDRTSQPQHF

V: TRBV13
J: TRBJ1-2
size: -
D: -
DNA: TGTGCCAGCAGCTTAGGGGGCAGGGGATATGGCTACACCTTC
CDR3: CASSLGGRGYGYTF

V: TRBV6-5
J: TRBJ1-2
size: -
D: -
DNA: TGTGCCAGCAGTTACGGGCAGGGGATGGTGGGCTACACCTTC
CDR3: CASSYGQGMVGYTF

V: TRBV19
J: TRBJ1-2
size: -
D: TRBD1
DNA: TGTGCCACCCGACGGACAGGGGTTAACTATGGCTACACCTTC
CDR3: CATRRTGVNYGYTF

V: TRBV18
J: TRBJ1-1
size: -
D: TRBD1
DNA: TGTGCCAGCTCACTGGGACAGGGTAACACTGAAGCTTTCTTT
CDR3: CASSLGQGNTEAFF

V: TRBV5-1
J: TRBJ1-2
size: -
D: -
DNA: TGCGCCAGCAGTTCGGGGGACTATGGCTACACCTTC
CDR3: CASSSGDYGYTF

V: TRBV6-5
J: TRBJ1-1
size: -
D: TRBD1
DNA: TGTGCCAGCGCAAGTCCAGGGGGTGGCCCTGAAGCTTTCTTT
CDR3: CASASPGGGPEAFF

V: TRBV5-1
J: TRBJ2-6
size: once
D: -
DNA: TGCGCCAGCAGTCACTCTGGGGCCAACGTCCTGACTTTC
CDR3: CASSHSGANVLTF

V: TRBV19
J: TRBJ2-7
size: once
D: TRBD1
DNA: TGTGCCAGTAGACCCCTCGACAGGGAGCACGAGCAGTACTTC
CDR3: CASRPLDREHEQYF

V: TRBV7-2
J: TRBJ1-3
size: -
D: -
DNA: TGTGCCAGCAGCCCCCAGACTGGAAACACCATATATTTT
CDR3: CASSPQTGNTIYF

V: TRBV19
J: TRBJ2-3
size: -
D: TRBD2
DNA: TGTGCCAGTAGTAGGCGTTTTGCGGGAGGTTCCCCCACAGATACGCAGTATTTT
CDR3: CASSRRFAGGSPTDTQYF

V: TRBV6-6
J: TRBJ1-5
size: -
D: TRBD1
DNA: TGTGCCAGCAGTTTAGGACAGGGGGCAGGTCAGCCCCAGCATTTT
CDR3: CASSLGQGAGQPQHF

V: TRBV5-1
J: TRBJ2-7
size: -
D: -
DNA: TGCGCCAGCAGCGTGGGGAGCACCTACGAGCAGTACTTC
CDR3: CASSVGSTYEQYF

V: TRBV19
J: TRBJ2-7
size: -
D: TRBD1
DNA: TGTGCCAGTAGACTGAGGGGACAGGGGTCCTACGAGCAGTACTTC
CDR3: CASRLRGQGSYEQYF

V: TRBV5-1
J: TRBJ1-2
size: -
D: TRBD1
DNA: TGCGCCAGCAGCTTGGCCCTTAGGGGGCAGATCGGCTATGGCTACACCTTC
CDR3: CASSLALRGQIGYGYTF

V: TRBV3-1/TRBV3-2
J: TRBJ2-7
size: -
D: TRBD2
DNA: TGTGCCAGCAGCCAGTTCGGGACTAGCGGGAGTCCGCGTTACGAGCAGTACTTC
CDR3: CASSQFGTSGSPRYEQYF

V: TRBV3-1/TRBV3-2
J: TRBJ1-2
size: once
D: -
DNA: TGTGCCAGCAGCCGCGGACAGTCCTATGGCTACACCTTC
CDR3: CASSRGQSYGYTF

V: TRBV7-9
J: TRBJ1-6
size: -
D: -
DNA: TGTGCCAGCAGCTTCCGGGGGACCTATAATTCACCCCTCCACTTT
CDR3: CASSFRGTYNSPLHF

V: TRBV27
J: TRBJ2-1
size: -
D: -
DNA: TGTGCCAGCAGTGCCGAGGTCCCAACTTACAATGAGCAGTTCTTC
CDR3: CASSAEVPTYNEQFF

V: TRBV5-1
J: TRBJ1-1
size: -
D: -
DNA: TGCGCCAGCAGCGTCGACGGGAGGACCACTGAAGCTTTCTTT
CDR3: CASSVDGRTTEAFF

V: TRBV10-2
J: TRBJ1-2
size: -
D: TRBD1
DNA: TGCGCCAGCAGTCCCGGGACAGGGAGCGGCTACACCTTC
CDR3: CASSPGTGSGYTF

V: TRBV18
J: TRBJ2-1
size: -
D: TRBD1
DNA: TGTGCCAGCTCACCGTCGGAAACAGGGGGTTATATTGAGCAGTTCTTC
CDR3: CASSPSETGGYIEQFF

V: TRBV7-6
J: TRBJ2-7
size: -
D: TRBD2
DNA: TGTGCCAGCGCATACGCTCCAGCGGGGGAGCAGTACTTC
CDR3: CASAYAPAGEQYF

V: TRBV6-6
J: TRBJ1-2
size: -
D: TRBD1
DNA: TGTGCCAGCAGTCCGGGGACAGGGTCCATCTATGGCTACACCTTC
CDR3: CASSPGTGSIYGYTF

V: TRBV5-5
J: TRBJ1-6
size: -
D: TRBD1
DNA: TGTGCCAGCACCCCCGCGGGGACAGGCGAATCACCCCTCCACTTT
CDR3: CASTPAGTGESPLHF

V: TRBV27
J: TRBJ2-5
size: once
D: -
DNA: TGTGCCAGCAGTTCAGGAGAGACCCAGTACTTC
CDR3: CASSSGETQYF

V: TRBV19
J: TRBJ1-1
size: -
D: -
DNA: TGTGCCACTCTGGACAGACCAACTGAAGCTTTCTTT
CDR3: CATLDRPTEAFF

V: TRBV9
J: TRBJ1-3
size: -
D: TRBD1
DNA: TGTGCCAGCAGCGTGGGGACAGCGGAAAGCTCTGGAAACACCATATATTTT
CDR3: CASSVGTAESSGNTIYF

V: TRBV14
J: TRBJ2-7
size: -
D: TRBD2
DNA: TGTGCCAGCAGCCAATCCCTTTCTAGCGGGTACTCCTACGAGCAGTACTTC
CDR3: CASSQSLSSGYSYEQYF

V: TRBV15
J: TRBJ1-4
size: -
D: -
DNA: TGTGCCACCAGCAGGGGGGGAGGGAGAACTAATGAAAAACTGTTTTTT
CDR3: CATSRGGGRTNEKLFF

V: TRBV28
J: TRBJ1-6
size: -
D: -
DNA: TGTGCCAGCAGAAGGGGCGCGGGAAATTCACCCCTCCACTTT
CDR3: CASRRGAGNSPLHF

V: TRBV11-3
J: TRBJ2-5
size: -
D: TRBD2
DNA: TGTGCCAGCAGCTTAGGACTAGCGGGAGGAGGAGAGACCCAGTACTTC
CDR3: CASSLGLAGGGETQYF

V: TRBV27
J: TRBJ1-1
size: -
D: TRBD1
DNA: TGTGCCAGCAGTTTAGGGAGGGACAGGGTTAGGGCTGAAGCTTTCTTT
CDR3: CASSLGRDRVRAEAFF

V: TRBV6-5
J: TRBJ2-7
size: -
D: -
DNA: TGTGCCAGCCAGCGTCGGCTAGAACCCTACGAGCAGTACTTC
CDR3: CASQRRLEPYEQYF

V: TRBV2
J: TRBJ2-5
size: -
D: TRBD1
DNA: TGTGCCAGCGGCCGTGGACAGGGGGTTAGAGAGACCCAGTACTTC
CDR3: CASGRGQGVRETQYF

V: TRBV18
J: TRBJ1-2
size: few
D: TRBD1
DNA: TGTGCCAGCTCACTGGACAGGGCTTATGGCTACACCTTC
CDR3: CASSLDRAYGYTF

V: TRBV28
J: TRBJ2-7
size: -
D: TRBD1
DNA: TGTGCCAGCAGTTTTTTGGGGGACAGCGTGGGCGAGCAGTACTTC
CDR3: CASSFLGDSVGEQYF

V: TRBV2
J: TRBJ1-5
size: -
D: TRBD1
DNA: TGTGCCAGCAGTCGGGACAGTGAGGTTCGCAATCAGCCCCAGCATTTT
CDR3: CASSRDSEVRNQPQHF